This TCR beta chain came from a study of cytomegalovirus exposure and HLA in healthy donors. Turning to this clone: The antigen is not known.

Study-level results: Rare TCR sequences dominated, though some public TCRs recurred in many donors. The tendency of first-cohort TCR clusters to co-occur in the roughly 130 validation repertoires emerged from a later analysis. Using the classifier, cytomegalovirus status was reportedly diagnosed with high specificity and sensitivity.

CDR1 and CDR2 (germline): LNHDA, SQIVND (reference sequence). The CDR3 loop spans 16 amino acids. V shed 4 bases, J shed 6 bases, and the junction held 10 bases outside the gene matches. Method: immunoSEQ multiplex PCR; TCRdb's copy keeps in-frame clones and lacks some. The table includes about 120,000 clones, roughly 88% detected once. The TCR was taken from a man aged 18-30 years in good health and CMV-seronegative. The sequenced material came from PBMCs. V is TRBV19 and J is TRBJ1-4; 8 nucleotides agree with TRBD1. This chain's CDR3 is CASSTASGGAYEKLFF. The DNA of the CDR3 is TGTGCCAGTAGTACAGCCTCAGGGGGCGCGTATGAAAAACTGTTTTTT.